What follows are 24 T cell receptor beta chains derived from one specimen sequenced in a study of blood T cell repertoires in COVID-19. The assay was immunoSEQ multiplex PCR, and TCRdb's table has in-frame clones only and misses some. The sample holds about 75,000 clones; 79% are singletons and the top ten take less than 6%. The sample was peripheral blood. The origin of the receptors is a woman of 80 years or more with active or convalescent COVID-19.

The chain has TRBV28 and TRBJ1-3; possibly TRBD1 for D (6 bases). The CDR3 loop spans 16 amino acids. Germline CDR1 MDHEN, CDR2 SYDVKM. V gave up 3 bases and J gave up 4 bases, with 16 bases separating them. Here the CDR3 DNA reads TGTGCCAGCAGTTTCCCAACAGGGCAAGGAGGAAACACCATATATTTT. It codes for CASSFPTGQGGNTIYF.

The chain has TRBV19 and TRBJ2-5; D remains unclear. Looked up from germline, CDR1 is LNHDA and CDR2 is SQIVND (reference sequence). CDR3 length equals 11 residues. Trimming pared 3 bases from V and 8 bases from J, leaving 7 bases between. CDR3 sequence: CASSIAYTQYF. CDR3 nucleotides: TGTGCCAGTAGTATCGCGTATACCCAGTACTTC.

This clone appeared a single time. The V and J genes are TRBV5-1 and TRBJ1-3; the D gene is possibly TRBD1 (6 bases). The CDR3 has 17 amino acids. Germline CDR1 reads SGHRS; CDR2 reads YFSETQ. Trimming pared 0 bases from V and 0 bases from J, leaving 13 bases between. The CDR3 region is CASSLGGGGGSGNTIYF. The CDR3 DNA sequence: TGCGCCAGCAGCTTGGGCGGGGGGGGCGGCTCTGGAAACACCATATATTTT.

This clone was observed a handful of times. CDR3: CASSYGTSGISYEQYF. The CDR3 DNA sequence: TGTGCCAGCAGTTACGGGACTAGCGGGATCTCCTACGAGCAGTACTTC. The chain carries TRBV6-2 or TRBV6-3 and TRBJ2-7; 13 bases agree with TRBD2. CDR1 MNHEY and CDR2 SVGEGT come from the germline V gene. This CDR3 contains 16 residues. V lost 2 bases to trimming and J lost 0 bases; unmatched junction nucleotides: 1.

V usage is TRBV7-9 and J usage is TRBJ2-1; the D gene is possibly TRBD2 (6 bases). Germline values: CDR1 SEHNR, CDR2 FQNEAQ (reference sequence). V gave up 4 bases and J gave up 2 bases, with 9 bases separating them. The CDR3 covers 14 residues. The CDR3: CASSYSGPYNEQFF. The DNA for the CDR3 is TGTGCCAGCAGCTATAGCGGACCCTACAATGAGCAGTTCTTC.

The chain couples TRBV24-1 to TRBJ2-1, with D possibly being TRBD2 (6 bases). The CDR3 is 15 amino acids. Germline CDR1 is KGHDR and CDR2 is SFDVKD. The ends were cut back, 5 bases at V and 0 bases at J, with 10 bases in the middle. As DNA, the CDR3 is TGTGCCACCAGTGCGACTAGGAGCTCCTACAATGAGCAGTTCTTC. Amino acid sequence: CATSATRSSYNEQFF.

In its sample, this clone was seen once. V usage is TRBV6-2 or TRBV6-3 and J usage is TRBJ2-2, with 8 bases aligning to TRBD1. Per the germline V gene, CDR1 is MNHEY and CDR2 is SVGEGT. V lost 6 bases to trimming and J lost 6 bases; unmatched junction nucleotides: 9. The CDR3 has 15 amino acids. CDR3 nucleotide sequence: TGTGCCAGCAGCCTCCTACAACAGGGGGCCGGGGAGCTGTTTTTT. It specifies CASSLLQQGAGELFF.

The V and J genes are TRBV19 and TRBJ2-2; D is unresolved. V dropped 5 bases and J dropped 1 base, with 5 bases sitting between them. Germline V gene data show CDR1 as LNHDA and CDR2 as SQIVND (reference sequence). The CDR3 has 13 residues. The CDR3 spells CASSDKNTGELFF. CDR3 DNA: TGTGCCAGTAGTGACAAGAACACCGGGGAGCTGTTTTTT.

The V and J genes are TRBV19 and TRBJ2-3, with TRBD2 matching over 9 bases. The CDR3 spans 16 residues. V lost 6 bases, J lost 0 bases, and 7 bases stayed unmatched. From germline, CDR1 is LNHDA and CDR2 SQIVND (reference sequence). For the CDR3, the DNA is TGTGCCAGTAGAACCTCCGGGACTAGCAGCACAGATACGCAGTATTTT. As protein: CASRTSGTSSTDTQYF.

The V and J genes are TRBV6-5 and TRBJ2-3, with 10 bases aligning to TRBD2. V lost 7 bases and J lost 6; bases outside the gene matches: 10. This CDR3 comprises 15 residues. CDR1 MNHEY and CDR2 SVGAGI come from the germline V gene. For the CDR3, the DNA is TGTGCCAGCACCCTACTAGCGGGGAAGTCTGATACGCAGTATTTT. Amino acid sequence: CASTLLAGKSDTQYF.

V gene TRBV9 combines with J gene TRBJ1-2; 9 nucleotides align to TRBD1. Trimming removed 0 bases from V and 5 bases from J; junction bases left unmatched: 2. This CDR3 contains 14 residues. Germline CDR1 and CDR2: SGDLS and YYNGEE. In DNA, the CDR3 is TGTGCCAGCAGCGTAGGAGGGACAGGGTATGGCTACACCTTC. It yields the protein CASSVGGTGYGYTF.

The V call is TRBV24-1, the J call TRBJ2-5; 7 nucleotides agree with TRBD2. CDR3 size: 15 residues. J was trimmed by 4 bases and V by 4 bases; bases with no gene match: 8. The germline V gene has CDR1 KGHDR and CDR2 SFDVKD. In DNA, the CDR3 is TGTGCCACCAGTGACCCCGCCTCGGGGGGAGAGACCCAGTACTTC. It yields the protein CATSDPASGGETQYF.

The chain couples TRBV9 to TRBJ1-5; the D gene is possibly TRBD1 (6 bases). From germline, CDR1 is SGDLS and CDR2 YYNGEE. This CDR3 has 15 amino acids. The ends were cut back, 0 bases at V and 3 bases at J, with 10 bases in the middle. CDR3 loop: CASSVGHRDNQPQHF. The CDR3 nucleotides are TGTGCCAGCAGCGTAGGACACAGGGACAATCAGCCCCAGCATTTT.

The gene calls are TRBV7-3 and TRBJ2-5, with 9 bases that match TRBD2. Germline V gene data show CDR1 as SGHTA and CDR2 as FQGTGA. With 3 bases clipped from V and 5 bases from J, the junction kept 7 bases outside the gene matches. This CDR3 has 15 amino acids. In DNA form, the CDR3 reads TGTGCCAGCAGCTTTGTAGCGGGAGTTGGGGAGACCCAGTACTTC. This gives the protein CASSFVAGVGETQYF.

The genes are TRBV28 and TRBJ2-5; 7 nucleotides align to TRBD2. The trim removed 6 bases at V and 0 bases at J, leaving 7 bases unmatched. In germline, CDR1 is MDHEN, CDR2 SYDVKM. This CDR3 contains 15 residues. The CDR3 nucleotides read TGTGCCAGCAGAGATATAAGCGGGAACCAAGAGACCCAGTACTTC. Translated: CASRDISGNQETQYF.

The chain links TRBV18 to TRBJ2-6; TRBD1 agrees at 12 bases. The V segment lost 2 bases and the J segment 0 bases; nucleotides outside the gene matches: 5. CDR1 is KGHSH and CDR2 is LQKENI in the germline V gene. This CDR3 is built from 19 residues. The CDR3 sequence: CASSPGTGGLGSGANVLTF. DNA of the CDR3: TGTGCCAGCTCACCAGGGACAGGGGGCCTAGGCTCTGGGGCCAACGTCCTGACTTTC.

The CDR3 reads CASSLLQSPPYEQYF. As DNA, the CDR3 is TGTGCCAGCAGCTTATTACAGAGTCCTCCCTACGAGCAGTACTTC. This chain joins TRBV11-2 and TRBJ2-7; D unresolved. Trimming took 2 bases from V and 2 from J, leaving 13 bases between them. The CDR3 totals 15 residues. Per germline, CDR1 SGHAT and CDR2 FQNNGV.

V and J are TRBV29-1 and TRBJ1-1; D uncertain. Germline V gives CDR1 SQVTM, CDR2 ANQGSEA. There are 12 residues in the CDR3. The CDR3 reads CRIITANTEAFF. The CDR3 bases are TGCAGGATAATAACAGCCAACACTGAAGCTTTCTTT.

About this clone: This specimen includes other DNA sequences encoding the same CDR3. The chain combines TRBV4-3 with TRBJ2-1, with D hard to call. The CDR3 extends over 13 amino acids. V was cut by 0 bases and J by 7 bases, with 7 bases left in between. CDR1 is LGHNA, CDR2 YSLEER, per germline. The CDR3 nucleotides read TGCGCCAGCAGCCAAGAGCGAGATAATGAGCAGTTCTTC. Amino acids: CASSQERDNEQFF.

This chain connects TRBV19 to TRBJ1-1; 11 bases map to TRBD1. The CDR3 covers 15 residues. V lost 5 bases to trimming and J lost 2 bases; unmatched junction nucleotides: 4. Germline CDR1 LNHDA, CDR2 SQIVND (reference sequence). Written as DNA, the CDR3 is TGTGCCAGTAGTCTGGGGACAGGGGGAAACACTGAAGCTTTCTTT. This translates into CASSLGTGGNTEAFF.

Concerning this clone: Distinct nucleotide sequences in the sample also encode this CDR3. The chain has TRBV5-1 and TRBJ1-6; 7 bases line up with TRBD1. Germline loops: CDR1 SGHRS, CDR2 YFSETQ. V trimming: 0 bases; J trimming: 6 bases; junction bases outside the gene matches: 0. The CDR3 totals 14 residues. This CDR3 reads CASSLGQGNSPLHF. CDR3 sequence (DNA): TGCGCCAGCAGCTTGGGACAGGGTAATTCACCCCTCCACTTT. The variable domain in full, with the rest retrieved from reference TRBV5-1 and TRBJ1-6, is KAGVTQTPRYLIKTRGQQVTLSCSPISGHRSVSWYQQTPGQGLQFLFEYFSETQRNKGNFPGRFSGRQFSNSRSEMNVSTLELGDSALYLCASSLGQGNSPLHFGNGTRLTVT.

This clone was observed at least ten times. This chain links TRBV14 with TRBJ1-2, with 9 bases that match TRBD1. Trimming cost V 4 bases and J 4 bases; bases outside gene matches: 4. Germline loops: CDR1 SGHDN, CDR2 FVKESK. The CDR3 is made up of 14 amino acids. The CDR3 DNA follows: TGTGCCAGCAGCCGGGACAGGGAACTCTATGGCTACACCTTC. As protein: CASSRDRELYGYTF.

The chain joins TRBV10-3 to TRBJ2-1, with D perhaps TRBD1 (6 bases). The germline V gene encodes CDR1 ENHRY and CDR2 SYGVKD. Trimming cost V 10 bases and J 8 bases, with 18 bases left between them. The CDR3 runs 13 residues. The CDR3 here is CATQGQVDDEQFF. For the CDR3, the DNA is TGTGCCACCCAGGGGCAGGTGGACGATGAGCAGTTCTTC.

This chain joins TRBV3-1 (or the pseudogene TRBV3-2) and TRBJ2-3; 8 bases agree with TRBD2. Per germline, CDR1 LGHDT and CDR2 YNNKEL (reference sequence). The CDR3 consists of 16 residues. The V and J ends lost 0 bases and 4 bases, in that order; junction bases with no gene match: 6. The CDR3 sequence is CASSQEGSGVADTQYF. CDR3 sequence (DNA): TGTGCCAGCAGCCAAGAAGGTAGCGGGGTAGCAGATACGCAGTATTTT.